One sample yielded the 30 T cell receptor beta chains listed below, sequenced in a study of CD8+CD57+ T cells in acquired aplastic anemia. Sequencing was done on patients that had shown CD8+CD57+ cell expansion by flow cytometry. Both TCR beta VDJ combination and CDR3 sequence profiling were carried out. Genomic DNA was the template for this profiling. TCRdb reprocessed the reads with MiXCR, giving one entry per CDR3 protein. The table records around 430,000 distinct CDR3 sequences, roughly 34% of them present only once. What was sequenced was sorted CD4+, CD8+, or CD8+CD57+ T cells (not recorded which) from PBMCs. The receptors come from a human donor with aplastic anemia.

In this sample, this clonotype turned up many times. V usage is TRBV29-1 and J usage is TRBJ2-5, with D possibly being TRBD2 (5 bases). The CDR3 runs 13 residues. Trimming shortened V by 7 bases and J by 4 bases, and 16 bases separated the two germline ends. Germline loops: CDR1 SQVTM, CDR2 ANQGSEA. The chain's CDR3 is CSATRGTGETQYF. The CDR3 nucleotides read TGCAGCGCGACCCGGGGAACGGGAGAGACCCAGTACTTC.

The V and J genes are TRBV5-5 and TRBJ2-7; a weak D match, TRBD1 (6 bases). The CDR3 loop spans 14 amino acids. Germline loops: CDR1 SGHKS, CDR2 YYEKEE (reference sequence). With 2 bases removed from V and 3 bases from J, the gap between germline ends came to 12 bases. The CDR3 loop reads CASSLRGQYYEQYF. CDR3 in DNA: TGTGCCAGCAGCTTAAGGGGACAATACTACGAGCAGTACTTC.

This clonotype was counted once. The CDR3 does not end in the conserved phenylalanine or tryptophan, so this is likely a read error. The limits of the CDR3 on the DNA are not certain, so only TCRdb's listed CDR3 is given. The CDR3 reads CASSLRGGSSGNTS. This chain joins TRBV11-3 and TRBJ1-2. The germline V gene has CDR1 SGHNT and CDR2 YENEEA. The CDR3 spans 14 residues, counting both ends.

The chain carries TRBV6-5 and TRBJ1-1; weak D call: TRBD1 (5 bases). CDR1 and CDR2 from the germline V gene are MNHEY and SVGAGI. The CDR3 spans 15 residues. Trimming pared 3 bases from V and 3 bases from J, leaving 14 bases between. CDR3 coding DNA: TGTGCCAGCAGTTATCGCCCGACGGGGCACACTGAAGCTTTCTTT. The encoded protein is CASSYRPTGHTEAFF.

Ten or more counts support this clonotype. This sequence joins TRBV20-1 and TRBJ1-2, with unresolved D. Trimming removed 3 bases at V and 1 base at J, with 9 bases between. Germline V gene data show CDR1 as DFQATT and CDR2 as SNEGSKA (reference sequence). The CDR3 is 13 amino acids. CDR3 coding DNA: TGCAGTGCTAGGAGGGAGGATAACTATGGCTACACCTTC. This translates into CSARREDNYGYTF.

The rearrangement joins TRBV24-1 to TRBJ2-7; D not resolved. The J call may be in error: the DNA end matches TRBJ2-1 better. Germline V CDR1 and CDR2: KGHDR, SFDVKD. This CDR3 has 12 residues. The DNA for the CDR3 is TGTGCCACCAGTGATTTGTGGGGAGAGCAGTTCTTC. Encoded protein: CATSDLWGEQFF.

The sample holds many counts of this clonotype. J is TRBJ2-7 and V is TRBV2, with TRBD1 identical over 8 bases. In germline, CDR1 is SNHLY, CDR2 FYNNEI. Trimming took 8 bases from V and 0 from J; bases not matched to a gene: 3. The CDR3 runs 13 residues. The chain's CDR3 is CASGDRTSYEQYF. The CDR3 bases are TGTGCCAGCGGGGACAGGACCTCCTACGAGCAGTACTTC.

This clonotype was seen just once. The V call is TRBV7-6, the J call TRBJ2-1, with TRBD2 matching 8 bases. The V gene's germline CDR1 is SGHVS and CDR2 FNYEAQ. V shed 5 bases, J shed 6 bases, and the junction held 9 bases outside the gene matches. This CDR3 region has 15 residues. The CDR3 is CASSITGTRPNEQFF. The CDR3 nucleotides read TGTGCCAGCAGCATCACCGGGACTAGGCCCAATGAGCAGTTCTTC.

The chain has TRBV7-2 and TRBJ2-7; D possibly corresponds to TRBD2 (7 bases). Trimming removed 7 bases from V and 4 bases from J, with 14 bases in between. The germline CDR1 and CDR2 sequences are SGHTA and FQGNSA. This CDR3 is built from 13 residues. The CDR3 DNA reads TGTGCCAGCACGTCTAGGGGGGGGTACGAGCAGTACTTC. Translated, it gives CASTSRGGYEQYF.

At least ten counts were recorded for this clonotype. This chain uses TRBV7-8 with TRBJ1-5, with D perhaps TRBD1 (6 bases). This CDR3 is built from 17 residues. Germline loops: CDR1 SGHVS, CDR2 FQNEAQ. V dropped 5 bases and J dropped 0 bases, with 17 bases sitting between them. For the CDR3, the DNA is TGTGCCAGCAGCCGGACAGCTAGTTCGCATAGCAATCAGCCCCAGCATTTT. Protein: CASSRTASSHSNQPQHF.

V usage is TRBV10-3 and J usage is TRBJ2-7, with 8 bases that match TRBD1. The CDR3 consists of 14 residues. Trimming at V came to 10 bases and at J to 3 bases, leaving 11 bases not matched to a gene. From germline, CDR1 is ENHRY and CDR2 SYGVKD. The CDR3 nucleotides are TGTGCCAGCGTCACAAGGACAGGGAGCTACGAGCAGTACTTC. Translation gives CASVTRTGSYEQYF.

The V call is TRBV24-1, the J call TRBJ2-1, with TRBD2 matching 11 bases. The ends lost 1 base at V and 4 bases at J; junction bases unmatched: 2. The CDR3 length is 16 residues. Looked up from germline, CDR1 is KGHDR and CDR2 is SFDVKD. The CDR3 DNA follows: TGTGCCACCAGTGATTTCGGGACTAGCGGATACAATGAGCAGTTCTTC. Translating gives CATSDFGTSGYNEQFF.

This chain connects TRBV20-1 to TRBJ1-2, with a possible D match to TRBD1 (5 bases). In germline, CDR1 is DFQATT, CDR2 SNEGSKA (reference sequence). The CDR3 has 11 amino acids. Trimming cost V 7 bases and J 4 bases, with 10 bases left between them. For the CDR3, the DNA is TGCAGTGGACAGCGAAGCTATGGCTACACCTTC. Protein sequence: CSGQRSYGYTF.

CDR3 coding DNA: TGTGCCACCAGTGATTCAAGCGGGGGGTTACGATCCTACAATGAGCAGTTCTTC. It yields the protein CATSDSSGGLRSYNEQFF. V and J are TRBV24-1 and TRBJ2-1, with 9 bases identical to TRBD2. V lost 2 bases, J lost 1 base, and 8 bases stayed unmatched. CDR3 length equals 18 residues. Germline assignment: CDR1 KGHDR and CDR2 SFDVKD.

The V call is TRBV19, the J call TRBJ1-2, with a weak D call TRBD1 (6 bases). The germline V gene has CDR1 LNHDA and CDR2 SQIVND (reference sequence). The CDR3 extends over 13 amino acids. The CDR3 sequence: CDRDTEAFYGYTF. CDR3 coding DNA: TGTGATCGGGACACTGAAGCTTTCTATGGCTACACCTTC.

This clonotype showed up just a few times. This sequence joins TRBV3-1 and TRBJ1-5; D is undetermined. Germline values: CDR1 LGHDT, CDR2 YNNKEL (reference sequence). CDR3 length: 14 residues. Trimming removed 4 bases from V and 4 bases from J, with 11 bases in between. CDR3 residues: CASSPMGGNQPQHF. In nucleotides, the CDR3 is TGTGCCAGCAGCCCCATGGGTGGAAATCAGCCCCAGCATTTT.

This chain joins TRBV28 and TRBJ1-1; D remains ambiguous. This CDR3 region has 10 residues. In germline, CDR1 is MDHEN, CDR2 SYDVKM. The ends were cut back, 9 bases at V and 8 bases at J, with 10 bases in the middle. The CDR3 sequence: CASGLREAFF. CDR3 nucleotide sequence: TGTGCCAGTGGTTTGCGAGAAGCTTTCTTT.

The V gene is TRBV11-2, the J gene TRBJ2-7; TRBD2 matches at 11 bases. The ends lost 5 bases at V and 0 bases at J; junction bases unmatched: 6. This CDR3 has 16 residues. Per germline, CDR1 SGHAT and CDR2 FQNNGV. CDR3 DNA sequence: TGTGCCAGCAGCCTCGGACTAGCGGGTCCCTCCTACGAGCAGTACTTC. Its translation is CASSLGLAGPSYEQYF.

This clonotype has at least ten counts. The chain couples TRBV2 to TRBJ2-2; D is undetermined. CDR3 length: 14 residues. Per the germline V gene, CDR1 is SNHLY and CDR2 is FYNNEI. Trimming took 4 bases from V and 1 from J, leaving 7 bases between them. DNA of the CDR3: TGTGCCAGCAGTGTCACAGTGAACACCGGGGAGCTGTTTTTT. Amino acid sequence: CASSVTVNTGELFF. The whole variable domain, remainder taken from reference TRBV2 and TRBJ2-2, is EPEVTQTPSHQVTQMGQEVILRCVPISNHLYFYWYRQILGQKVEFLVSFYNNEISEKSEIFDDQFSVERPDGSNFTLKIRSTKLEDSAMYFCASSVTVNTGELFFGEGSRLTVL.

This clonotype was picked up a small number of times. The J gene is TRBJ2-2, the V gene TRBV11-3, with D perhaps matching TRBD1 (5 bases). The CDR3 has 14 amino acids. V shed 1 base and J shed 3 bases, with 6 bases lying between them. CDR1 SGHNT and CDR2 YENEEA come from the germline V gene. The DNA for the CDR3 is TGTGCCAGCAGCTTAGCACAGGACACCGGGGAGCTGTTTTTT. Encoded protein: CASSLAQDTGELFF. Full variable domain (missing parts from reference TRBV11-3 and TRBJ2-2): EAGVVQSPRYKIIEKKQPVAFWCNPISGHNTLYWYLQNLGQGPELLIRYENEEAVDDSQLPKDRFSAERLKGVDSTLKIQPAELGDSAVYLCASSLAQDTGELFFGEGSRLTVL.

There are many counts of this clonotype. V and J are TRBV29-1 and TRBJ1-1; 7 bases fit TRBD1. The V gene's germline CDR1 is SQVTM and CDR2 ANQGSEA. The CDR3 length is 14 residues. Trimming took 6 bases from V and 2 from J; bases not matched to a gene: 9. The DNA for the CDR3 is TGCAGCGTGGAAACAGGGGCAGTAAACACTGAAGCTTTCTTT. It codes for CSVETGAVNTEAFF.

This clonotype was detected a few times. This rearrangement joins TRBV30 to TRBJ2-5, with D possibly matching TRBD2 (7 bases). The V end was cut by 3 bases, the J end by 4 bases, with 15 bases between. This CDR3 has 14 amino acids. Germline V gene lookup returns CDR1 GTSNPN and CDR2 SVGIG (reference sequence). CDR3 nucleotide sequence: TGTGCCTGGAGATTGCGGGGAGGGGGAGAGACCCAGTACTTC. Translated: CAWRLRGGGETQYF.

J is TRBJ1-2 and V is TRBV29-1, with D maybe TRBD1 (5 bases). V lost 0 bases to trimming and J lost 4 bases, with 9 bases between them. The CDR3 runs to 13 residues. The V gene's germline CDR1 is SQVTM and CDR2 ANQGSEA. CDR3 DNA sequence: TGCAGCGTTGAAGAGGGGCAGGGCTATGGCTACACCTTC. It encodes CSVEEGQGYGYTF.

A few counts support this clonotype. V gene TRBV20-1 combines with J gene TRBJ2-3, with D perhaps TRBD2 (6 bases). V gave up 1 base and J gave up 6 bases, with 11 bases separating them. This CDR3 comprises 13 residues. Germline loops: CDR1 DFQATT, CDR2 SNEGSKA (reference sequence). The CDR3 sequence: CSARAHREDTQYF. For the CDR3, the DNA is TGCAGTGCTAGAGCCCATCGGGAGGATACGCAGTATTTT.

This chain joins TRBV20-1 and TRBJ1-1; unclear D gene. Germline CDR1 DFQATT, CDR2 SNEGSKA (reference sequence). Trimming removed 5 bases at V and 1 base at J, with 8 bases between. The CDR3 runs to 12 residues. The CDR3 loop is CSARVKNTEAFF. The CDR3 DNA sequence: TGCAGTGCTCGCGTGAAGAACACTGAAGCTTTCTTT.

In its sample, this clonotype was seen once. It is likely a read error, because the conserved phenylalanine at the end of the CDR3 is missing. Because the CDR3's place on the DNA is in doubt, the DNA is left out and the CDR3 is given as listed by TCRdb. The chain has TRBV9 and TRBJ2-6; the listed D gene, TRBD1, was not tested against the DNA. Germline V gene lookup returns CDR1 SGDLS and CDR2 YYNGEE. The CDR3 has 11 residues if both end residues are counted. The CDR3 is CASSVGATLNT.

This clonotype was recorded a few times. A read error may produce the germline difference seen at one junction end. This rearrangement joins TRBV2 to TRBJ2-2; maybe TRBD2 (6 bases). Looked up from germline, CDR1 is SNHLY and CDR2 is FYNNEI. CDR3 length equals 15 residues. The CDR3, as DNA: TGTGCCAGCAGTGATTGGATCGCGAACACCGGGGGGCTGTTTTTT. Its protein is CASSDWIANTGGLFF.

This CDR3 reads CSARDPGKTEAFF. The CDR3 nucleotides read TGCAGTGCTAGAGACCCAGGGAAAACTGAAGCTTTCTTT. The chain joins TRBV20-1 to TRBJ1-1; D may be TRBD1 (5 bases). V shed 0 bases and J shed 5 bases, with 10 bases lying between them. In germline, CDR1 is DFQATT, CDR2 SNEGSKA (reference sequence). This CDR3 is 13 amino acids long.

V gene TRBV20-1 combines with J gene TRBJ2-5, with D perhaps assigned TRBD1 or TRBD2 (5 bases each). This CDR3 contains 14 residues. The germline gives CDR1 DFQATT, CDR2 SNEGSKA (reference sequence). V lost 6 bases, J lost 1 base, and 15 bases lay in between. CDR3 sequence: CSASRGRPQETQYF. DNA for the CDR3: TGCAGTGCAAGCCGGGGACGCCCCCAAGAGACCCAGTACTTC.

There are many counts of this clonotype. The J gene is TRBJ1-4, the V gene TRBV19; D gene uncertain. Looked up from germline, CDR1 is LNHDA and CDR2 is SQIVND (reference sequence). Trimming removed 5 bases from V and 7 bases from J, with 5 bases in between. The CDR3 spans 11 residues. DNA for the CDR3: TGTGCCAGTAGTGTCCGTGAAAAACTGTTTTTT. This sequence encodes CASSVREKLFF.